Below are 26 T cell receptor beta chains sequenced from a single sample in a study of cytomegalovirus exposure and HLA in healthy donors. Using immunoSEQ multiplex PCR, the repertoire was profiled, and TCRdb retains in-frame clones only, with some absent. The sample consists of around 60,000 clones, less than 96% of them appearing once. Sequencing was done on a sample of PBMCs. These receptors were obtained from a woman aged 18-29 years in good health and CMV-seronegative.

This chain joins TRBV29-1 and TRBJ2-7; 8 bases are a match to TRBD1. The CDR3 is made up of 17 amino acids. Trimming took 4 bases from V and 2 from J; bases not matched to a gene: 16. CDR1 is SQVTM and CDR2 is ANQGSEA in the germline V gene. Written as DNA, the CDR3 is TGCAGCGTTGTTTATTCGGGACGACAGGGGAAACCCTACGAGCAGTACTTC. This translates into CSVVYSGRQGKPYEQYF.

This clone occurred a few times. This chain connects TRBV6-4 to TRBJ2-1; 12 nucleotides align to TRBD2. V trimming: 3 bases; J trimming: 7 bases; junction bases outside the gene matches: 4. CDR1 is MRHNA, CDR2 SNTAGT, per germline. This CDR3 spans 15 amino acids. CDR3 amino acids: CASSESSGGGNEQFF. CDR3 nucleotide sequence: TGTGCCAGCAGTGAGTCTAGCGGGGGGGGAAATGAGCAGTTCTTC.

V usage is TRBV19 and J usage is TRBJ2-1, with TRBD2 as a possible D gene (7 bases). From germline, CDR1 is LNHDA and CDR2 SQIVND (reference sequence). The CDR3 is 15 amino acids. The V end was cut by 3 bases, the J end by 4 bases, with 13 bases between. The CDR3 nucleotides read TGTGCCAGTAGTATTGCGCGGGGGACATACAATGAGCAGTTCTTC. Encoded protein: CASSIARGTYNEQFF.

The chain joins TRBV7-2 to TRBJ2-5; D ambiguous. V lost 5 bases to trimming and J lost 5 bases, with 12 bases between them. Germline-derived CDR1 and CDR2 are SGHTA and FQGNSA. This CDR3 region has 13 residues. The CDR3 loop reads CASSNPPRETQYF. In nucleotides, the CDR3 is TGTGCCAGCAGCAACCCCCCTCGGGAGACCCAGTACTTC.

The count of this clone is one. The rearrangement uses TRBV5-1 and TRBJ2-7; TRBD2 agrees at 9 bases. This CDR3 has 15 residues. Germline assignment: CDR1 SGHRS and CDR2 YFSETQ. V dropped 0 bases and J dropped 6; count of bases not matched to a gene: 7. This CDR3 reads CASSLGVAGVGEQYF. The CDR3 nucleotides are TGCGCCAGCAGCTTGGGGGTAGCGGGAGTCGGCGAGCAGTACTTC.

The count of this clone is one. The chain's CDR3 is CASSRRLAGGPSSYEQYF. CDR3 DNA: TGTGCCAGCAGCCGCCGCCTAGCGGGGGGTCCGAGCTCCTACGAGCAGTACTTC. The chain combines TRBV7-2 with TRBJ2-7, with TRBD2 identical over 11 bases. J was trimmed by 0 bases and V by 5 bases; bases with no gene match: 12. Germline V gene sequence: CDR1 SGHTA, CDR2 FQGNSA. The CDR3 sequence is 18 residues long.

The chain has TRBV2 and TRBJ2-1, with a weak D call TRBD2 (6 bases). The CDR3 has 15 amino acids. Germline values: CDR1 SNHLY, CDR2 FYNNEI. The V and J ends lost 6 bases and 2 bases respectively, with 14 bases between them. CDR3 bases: TGTGCCAGCAGCCCGAGCGGGCTTCCCTACAATGAGCAGTTCTTC. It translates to CASSPSGLPYNEQFF.

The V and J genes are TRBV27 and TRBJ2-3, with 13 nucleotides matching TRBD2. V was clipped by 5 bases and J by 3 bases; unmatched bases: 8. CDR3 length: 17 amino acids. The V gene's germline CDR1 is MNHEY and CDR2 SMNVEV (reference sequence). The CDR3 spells CASSPTSGGAPTDTQYF. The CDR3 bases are TGTGCCAGCAGTCCCACTAGCGGGGGGGCGCCGACAGATACGCAGTATTTT.

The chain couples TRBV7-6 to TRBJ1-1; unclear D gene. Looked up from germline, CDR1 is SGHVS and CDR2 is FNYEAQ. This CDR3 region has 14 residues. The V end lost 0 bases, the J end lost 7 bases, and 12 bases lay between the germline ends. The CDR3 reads CASSLARQGREAFF. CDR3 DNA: TGTGCCAGCAGCTTAGCGAGGCAAGGTCGTGAAGCTTTCTTT.

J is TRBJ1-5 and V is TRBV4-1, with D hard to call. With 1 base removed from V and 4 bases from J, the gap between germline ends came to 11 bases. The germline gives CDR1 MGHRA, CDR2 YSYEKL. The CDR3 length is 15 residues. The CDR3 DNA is TGCGCCAGCAGCCAAGTTCAGTTCGGGAATCAGCCCCAGCATTTT. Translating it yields CASSQVQFGNQPQHF.

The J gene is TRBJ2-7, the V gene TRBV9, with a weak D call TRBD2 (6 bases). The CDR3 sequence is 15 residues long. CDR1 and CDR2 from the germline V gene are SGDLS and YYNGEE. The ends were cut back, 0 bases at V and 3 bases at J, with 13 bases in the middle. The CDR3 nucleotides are TGTGCCAGCAGCGTAGGGCTGGGACTTTACTACGAGCAGTACTTC. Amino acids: CASSVGLGLYYEQYF.

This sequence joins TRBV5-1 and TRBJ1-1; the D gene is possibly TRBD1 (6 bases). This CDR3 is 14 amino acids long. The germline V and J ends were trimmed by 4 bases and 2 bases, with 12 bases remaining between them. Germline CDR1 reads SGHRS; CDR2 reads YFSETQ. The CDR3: CASSPGVPNTEAFF. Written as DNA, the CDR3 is TGCGCCAGCAGCCCAGGGGTACCTAACACTGAAGCTTTCTTT.

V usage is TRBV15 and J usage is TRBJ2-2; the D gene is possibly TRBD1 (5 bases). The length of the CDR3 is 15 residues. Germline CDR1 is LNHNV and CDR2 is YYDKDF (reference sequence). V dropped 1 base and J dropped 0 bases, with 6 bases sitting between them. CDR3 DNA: TGTGCCACCAGCAGAGGCAGGGCGAACACCGGGGAGCTGTTTTTT. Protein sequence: CATSRGRANTGELFF.

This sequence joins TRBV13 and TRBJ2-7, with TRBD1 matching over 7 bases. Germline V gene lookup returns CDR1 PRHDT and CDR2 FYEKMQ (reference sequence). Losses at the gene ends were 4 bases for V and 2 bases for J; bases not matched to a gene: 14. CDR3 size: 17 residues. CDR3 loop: CASSSTNNRGFAYEQYF. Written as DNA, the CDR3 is TGTGCCAGCAGCTCAACCAACAACAGGGGTTTCGCCTACGAGCAGTACTTC. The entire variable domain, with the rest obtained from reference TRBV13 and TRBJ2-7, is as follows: AAGVIQSPRHLIKEKRETATLKCYPIPRHDTVYWYQQGPGQDPQFLISFYEKMQSDKGSIPDRFSAQQFSDYHSELNMSSLELGDSALYFCASSSTNNRGFAYEQYFGPGTRLTVT.

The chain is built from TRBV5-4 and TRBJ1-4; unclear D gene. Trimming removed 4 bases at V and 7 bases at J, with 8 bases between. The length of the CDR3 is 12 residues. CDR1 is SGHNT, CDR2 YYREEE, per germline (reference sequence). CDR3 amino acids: CASSPRGEKLFF. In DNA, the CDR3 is TGTGCCAGCAGCCCCCGGGGTGAAAAACTGTTTTTT. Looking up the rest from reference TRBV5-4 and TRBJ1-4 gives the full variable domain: ETGVTQSPTHLIKTRGQQVTLRCSSQSGHNTVSWYQQALGQGPQFIFQYYREEENGRGNFPPRFSGLQFPNYSSELNVNALELDDSALYLCASSPRGEKLFFGSGTQLSVL.

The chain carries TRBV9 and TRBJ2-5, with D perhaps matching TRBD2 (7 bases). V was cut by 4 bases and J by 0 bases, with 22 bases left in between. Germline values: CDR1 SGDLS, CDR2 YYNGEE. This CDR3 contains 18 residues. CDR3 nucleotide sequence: TGTGCCAGCAGCCCCCGGGGTGGGAGGGGGGAGTACCAAGAGACCCAGTACTTC. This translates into CASSPRGGRGEYQETQYF.

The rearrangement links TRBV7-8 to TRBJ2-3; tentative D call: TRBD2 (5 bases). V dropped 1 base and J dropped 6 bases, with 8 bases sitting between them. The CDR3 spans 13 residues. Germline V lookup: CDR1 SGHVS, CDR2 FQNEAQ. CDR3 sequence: CASSLGGRDTQYF. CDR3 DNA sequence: TGTGCCAGCAGCTTAGGAGGGCGGGATACGCAGTATTTT.

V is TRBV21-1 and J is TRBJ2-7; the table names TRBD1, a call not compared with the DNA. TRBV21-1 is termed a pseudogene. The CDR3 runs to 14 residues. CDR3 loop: CASRVGRTAYEQYF. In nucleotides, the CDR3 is TGTGCCAGCAGGGTTGGCAGGACAGCCTACGAGCAGTACTTC.

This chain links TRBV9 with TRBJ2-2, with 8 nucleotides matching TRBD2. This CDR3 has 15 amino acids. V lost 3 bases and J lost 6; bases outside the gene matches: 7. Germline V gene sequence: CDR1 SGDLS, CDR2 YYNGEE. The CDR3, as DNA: TGTGCCAGCAGCGCAGCCTCGGGGGGGGCCGGGGAGCTGTTTTTT. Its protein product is CASSAASGGAGELFF.

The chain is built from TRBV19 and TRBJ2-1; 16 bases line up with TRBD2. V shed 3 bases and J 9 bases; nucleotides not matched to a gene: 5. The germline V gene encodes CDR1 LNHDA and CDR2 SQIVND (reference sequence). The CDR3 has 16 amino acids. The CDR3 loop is CASSILGLAGGGEQFF. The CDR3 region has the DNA TGTGCCAGTAGTATTCTGGGACTAGCGGGAGGGGGTGAGCAGTTCTTC.

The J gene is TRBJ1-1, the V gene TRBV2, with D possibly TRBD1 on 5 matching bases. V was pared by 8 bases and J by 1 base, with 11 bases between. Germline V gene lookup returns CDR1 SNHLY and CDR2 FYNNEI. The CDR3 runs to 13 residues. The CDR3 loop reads CASLRGRNTEAFF. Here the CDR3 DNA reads TGTGCCAGCTTAAGGGGCAGGAACACTGAAGCTTTCTTT.

In nucleotides, the CDR3 is TGTGCCAGCAGTGAAGGTCGGGCGGAGGGCCGCCAGACCCAGTACTTC. It is translated as CASSEGRAEGRQTQYF. This chain connects TRBV25-1 to TRBJ2-5, with D perhaps matching TRBD2 (6 bases). This CDR3 contains 16 residues. Germline CDR1 MGHDK, CDR2 SYGVNS. V lost 2 bases, J lost 6 bases, and 19 bases lay in between. The full variable domain, with the rest looked up from reference TRBV25-1 and TRBJ2-5, is EADIYQTPRYLVIGTGKKITLECSQTMGHDKMYWYQQDPGMELHLIHYSYGVNSTEKGDLSSESTVSRIRTEHFPLTLESARPSHTSQYLCASSEGRAEGRQTQYFGPGTRLLVL.

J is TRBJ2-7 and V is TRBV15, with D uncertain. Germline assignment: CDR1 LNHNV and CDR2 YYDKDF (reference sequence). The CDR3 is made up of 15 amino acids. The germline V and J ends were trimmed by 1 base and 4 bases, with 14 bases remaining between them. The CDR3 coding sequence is TGTGCCACCAGCAGAGGTGGCGTGGCGGATTACGAGCAGTACTTC. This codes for CATSRGGVADYEQYF.

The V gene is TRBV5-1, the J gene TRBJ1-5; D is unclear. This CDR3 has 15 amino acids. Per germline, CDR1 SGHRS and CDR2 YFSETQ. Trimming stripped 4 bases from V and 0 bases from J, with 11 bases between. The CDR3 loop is CASSRDGYSNQPQHF. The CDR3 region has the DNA TGCGCCAGCAGCCGGGATGGCTATAGCAATCAGCCCCAGCATTTT.

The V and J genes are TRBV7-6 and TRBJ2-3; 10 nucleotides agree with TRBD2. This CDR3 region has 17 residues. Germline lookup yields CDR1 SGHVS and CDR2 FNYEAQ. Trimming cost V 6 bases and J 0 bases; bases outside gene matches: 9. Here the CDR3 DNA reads TGTGCCAGCAGAGACCCGTGGACTAGCGGAAGCACAGATACGCAGTATTTT. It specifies CASRDPWTSGSTDTQYF. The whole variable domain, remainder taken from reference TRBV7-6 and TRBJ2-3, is GAGVSQSPRYKVTKRGQDVALRCDPISGHVSLYWYRQALGQGPEFLTYFNYEAQQDKSGLPNDRFSAERPEGSISTLTIQRTEQRDSAMYRCASRDPWTSGSTDTQYFGPGTRLTVL.

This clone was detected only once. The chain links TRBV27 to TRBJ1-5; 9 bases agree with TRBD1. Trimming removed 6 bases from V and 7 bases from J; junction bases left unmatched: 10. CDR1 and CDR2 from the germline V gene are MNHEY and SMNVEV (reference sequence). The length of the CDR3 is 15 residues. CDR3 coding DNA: TGTGCCAGCAGCCGGGGGGGGACAGGGTTGCAGCCCCAGCATTTT. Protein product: CASSRGGTGLQPQHF.